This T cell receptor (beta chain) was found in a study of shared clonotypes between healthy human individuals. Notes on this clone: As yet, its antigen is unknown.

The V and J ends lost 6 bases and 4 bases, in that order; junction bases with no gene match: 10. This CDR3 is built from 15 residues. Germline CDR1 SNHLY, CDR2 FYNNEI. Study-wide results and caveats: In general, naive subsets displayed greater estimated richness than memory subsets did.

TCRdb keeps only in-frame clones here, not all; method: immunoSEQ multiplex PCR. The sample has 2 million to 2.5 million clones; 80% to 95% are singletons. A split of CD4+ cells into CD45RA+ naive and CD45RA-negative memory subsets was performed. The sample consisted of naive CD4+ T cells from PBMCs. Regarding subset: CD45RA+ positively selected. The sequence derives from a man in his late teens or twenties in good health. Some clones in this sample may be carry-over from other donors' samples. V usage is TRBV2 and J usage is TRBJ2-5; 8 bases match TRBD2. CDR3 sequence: CASRTVAGSGETQYF. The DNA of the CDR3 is TGTGCCAGCAGAACGGTAGCGGGGTCCGGAGAGACCCAGTACTTC.